This T cell receptor (beta chain) derives from a study of shared clonotypes between healthy human individuals. Measured with immunoSEQ multiplex PCR; TCRdb has only the in-frame clones, and not every one. The table lists a few hundred thousand clones, roughly 80% of them singletons. The CDR3 has 13 residues. V was cut by 6 bases and J by 1 base, with 7 bases left in between. In germline, CDR1 is MNHNY, CDR2 SVGAGI (reference sequence). The receptor was derived from a woman aged 40 to 50 in good health. Some clones in this sample may be carry-over from other donors' samples. The J gene is TRBJ1-5, the V gene TRBV6-6; D unresolved. Sequencing used PBMCs. This CDR3 reads CASRSDSNQPQHF. CDR3 in DNA: TGTGCCAGCAGATCAGACAGCAATCAGCCCCAGCATTTT.